The 16 T cell receptor beta chains reported below all come from one sample, sequenced in a study of OX40 agonist ivuxolimab in advanced cancers. Assay used: immunoSEQ multiplex PCR; TCRdb lists only in-frame clones, some missing. Of some 20,000 clones in the sample, about 86% were seen once. The sequencing here drew on CD4+ or CD8+ T cells sorted from blood, taken in a trial of the OX40 agonist ivuxolimab. The receptors were sampled from an adult with an advanced solid tumor such as melanoma, head and neck, liver or kidney cancer.

This chain joins TRBV4-2 and TRBJ1-2, with a weak D call TRBD1 (6 bases). There are 16 residues in the CDR3. The germline V and J ends were trimmed by 3 bases and 2 bases, with 16 bases remaining between them. Germline lookup yields CDR1 LGHNA and CDR2 YNFKEQ. In nucleotides, the CDR3 is TGTGCCAGCAGCCAGGCCTCGACAGGAAAAAACTATGGCTACACCTTC. It encodes CASSQASTGKNYGYTF.

The rearrangement links TRBV15 to TRBJ1-4; D is unclear. V lost 5 bases, J lost 9 bases, and 22 bases lay in between. The V gene's germline CDR1 is LNHNV and CDR2 YYDKDF (reference sequence). The CDR3 extends over 16 amino acids. The CDR3 region has the DNA TGTGCCACCAGCCCGACGGGAGTCGCGGATGGGAAAAAACTGTTTTTT. Its translation: CATSPTGVADGKKLFF.

The J gene is TRBJ1-2, the V gene TRBV6-1; the D is unclear. CDR3 length equals 14 residues. Germline V gene data show CDR1 as MNHNS and CDR2 as SASEGT. V shed 6 bases and J shed 0 bases, with 11 bases lying between them. CDR3 protein: CASRGPTANYGYTF. As DNA, the CDR3 is TGTGCCAGCAGAGGACCGACCGCTAACTATGGCTACACCTTC.

This clone was counted a single time. The chain links TRBV18 to TRBJ2-2; D possibly uses TRBD1 or TRBD2 (6 bases each). This CDR3 is 16 amino acids long. The germline CDR1 and CDR2 sequences are KGHSH and LQKENI. V lost 2 bases and J 6 bases, leaving 16 bases between the germline ends. The CDR3 reads CASSPIGGLIPGELFF. CDR3 nucleotides: TGTGCCAGCTCACCAATCGGGGGCTTGATCCCCGGGGAGCTGTTTTTT.

This chain links TRBV29-1 with TRBJ2-1, with 10 bases fitting TRBD2. V lost 5 bases to trimming and J lost 4 bases; unmatched junction nucleotides: 5. Germline values: CDR1 SQVTM, CDR2 ANQGSEA. The CDR3 consists of 14 residues. This CDR3 reads CSVQASGGYNEQFF. Written as DNA, the CDR3 is TGCAGCGTTCAAGCTAGCGGGGGATACAATGAGCAGTTCTTC.

The rearrangement joins TRBV19 to TRBJ2-7; D remains ambiguous. Trimming pared 5 bases from V and 0 bases from J, leaving 8 bases between. This CDR3 has 13 residues. Germline V gene sequence: CDR1 LNHDA, CDR2 SQIVND (reference sequence). The CDR3 here is CASSQTASYEQYF. CDR3 DNA: TGTGCCAGTAGTCAAACGGCCTCCTACGAGCAGTACTTC.

J is TRBJ1-1 and V is TRBV7-2, with unresolved D. V lost 1 base and J 1 base, leaving 7 bases between the germline ends. Germline assignment: CDR1 SGHTA and CDR2 FQGNSA. The CDR3 runs 14 residues. The CDR3 loop is CASSLDYQNTEAFF. CDR3 nucleotide sequence: TGTGCCAGCAGCTTAGATTACCAGAACACTGAAGCTTTCTTT.

The chain couples TRBV27 to TRBJ1-1; weak D call: TRBD1 (5 bases). This CDR3 has 20 amino acids. The V gene's germline CDR1 is MNHEY and CDR2 SMNVEV (reference sequence). Between the trimmed V and J ends, which lost 3 bases and 3 bases, there was a span of 29 bases. This CDR3 is CASSFLARAKRGGLDTEAFF. The DNA for the CDR3 is TGTGCCAGCAGTTTTTTGGCCAGGGCGAAGCGGGGGGGATTGGACACTGAAGCTTTCTTT.

The chain uses TRBV15 and TRBJ1-5; 8 bases map to TRBD1. There are 16 residues in the CDR3. With V trimmed by 5 bases and J by 4 bases, 10 bases remained unmatched. Germline CDR1 reads LNHNV; CDR2 reads YYDKDF (reference sequence). The CDR3 sequence is CATSPGTGRGNQPQHF. In nucleotides, the CDR3 is TGTGCCACCAGCCCTGGGACAGGTCGTGGGAATCAGCCCCAGCATTTT.

This clone turned up a few times. The chain has TRBV7-2 and TRBJ2-3; D not resolved. The CDR3 sequence is 12 residues long. Per the germline V gene, CDR1 is SGHTA and CDR2 is FQGNSA. Trimming took off 3 bases at V and 6 bases at J, with 7 bases between the two ends. The CDR3 sequence is CASSLFRDTQYF. The CDR3 nucleotides read TGTGCCAGCAGCTTGTTCCGGGATACGCAGTATTTT.

In its sample, this clone was seen once. The chain employs TRBV10-3 and TRBJ1-4; D is undetermined. CDR3 length equals 14 residues. Trimming shortened V by 4 bases and J by 4 bases, and 10 bases separated the two germline ends. The germline V gene encodes CDR1 ENHRY and CDR2 SYGVKD. CDR3 loop: CAISASEYNEKLFF. CDR3 coding DNA: TGTGCCATCAGTGCCTCGGAGTATAATGAAAAACTGTTTTTT.

This chain connects TRBV19 to TRBJ2-6; D is perhaps TRBD1 (5 bases). The germline CDR1 and CDR2 sequences are LNHDA and SQIVND (reference sequence). The CDR3 covers 16 residues. V lost 4 bases, J lost 1 base, and 11 bases lay in between. In DNA, the CDR3 is TGTGCCAGTAGTAGATCCCAGGGTTCTGGGGCCAACGTCCTGACTTTC. As protein: CASSRSQGSGANVLTF.

This clone has only one observation. The V and J genes are TRBV11-3 and TRBJ1-2; TRBD1 is a possible D gene (6 bases). Trimming took off 4 bases at V and 4 bases at J, with 16 bases between the two ends. The CDR3 runs to 15 residues. Germline CDR1 and CDR2: SGHNT and YENEEA. The CDR3 here is CASSSSRTAFYGYTF. The CDR3 coding sequence is TGTGCCAGCAGCTCTAGCCGGACAGCTTTCTATGGCTACACCTTC.

The V and J genes are TRBV30 and TRBJ1-4; D remains ambiguous. CDR1 is GTSNPN, CDR2 SVGIG, per germline (reference sequence). Trimming removed 4 bases from V and 5 bases from J, with 14 bases in between. The CDR3 length is 14 residues. CDR3 residues: CAWKEAGGNEKLFF. Here the CDR3 DNA reads TGTGCCTGGAAGGAGGCAGGAGGGAATGAAAAACTGTTTTTT.

J is TRBJ2-2 and V is TRBV5-5; D unclear. Germline V gene data show CDR1 as SGHKS and CDR2 as YYEKEE (reference sequence). The CDR3 loop spans 14 amino acids. The V end was cut by 0 bases, the J end by 1 base, with 4 bases between. The CDR3 here is CASSLAENTGELFF. As DNA, the CDR3 is TGTGCCAGCAGCTTGGCGGAGAACACCGGGGAGCTGTTTTTT.

The rearrangement uses TRBV6-5 and TRBJ2-1; perhaps TRBD2 as D (7 bases). Trimming shortened V by 7 bases and J by 6 bases, and 19 bases separated the two germline ends. CDR1 MNHEY and CDR2 SVGAGI come from the germline V gene. This CDR3 comprises 15 residues. Here the CDR3 reads CASTLKGGGPNEQFF. The CDR3 DNA reads as TGTGCCAGCACCCTAAAGGGGGGGGGTCCCAATGAGCAGTTCTTC.